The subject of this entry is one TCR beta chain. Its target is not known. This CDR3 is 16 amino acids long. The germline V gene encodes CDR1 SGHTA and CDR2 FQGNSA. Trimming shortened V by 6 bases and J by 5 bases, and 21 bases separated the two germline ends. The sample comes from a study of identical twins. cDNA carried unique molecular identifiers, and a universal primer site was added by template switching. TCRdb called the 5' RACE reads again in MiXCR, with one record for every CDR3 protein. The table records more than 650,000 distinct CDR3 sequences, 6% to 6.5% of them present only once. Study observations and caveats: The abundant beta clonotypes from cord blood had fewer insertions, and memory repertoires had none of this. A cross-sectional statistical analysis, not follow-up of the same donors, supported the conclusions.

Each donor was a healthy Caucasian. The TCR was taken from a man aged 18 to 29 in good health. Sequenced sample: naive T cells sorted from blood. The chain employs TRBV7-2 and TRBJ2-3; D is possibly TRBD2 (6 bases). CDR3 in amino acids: CASSATTGTGGDTQYF. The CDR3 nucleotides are TGTGCCAGCAGTGCTACCACCGGGACTGGCGGAGATACGCAGTATTTT.